The 6 T cell receptor beta chains listed next were all sequenced from one sample in a study of cytomegalovirus exposure and HLA in healthy donors (dated by TCRdb to 2016 to 2017). Receptor libraries were prepared by the immunoSEQ multiplex PCR assay. For the multiplex PCR, a mixture combining 60 forward primers for TCR Vbeta segments and 13 reverse primers for TCR Jbeta segments was used. As stored in TCRdb, this immuneACCESS dataset retains in-frame rearrangements with V and J assigned. A fraction of the clones does not appear; measured against another copy, unresolved V genes explain less than half of the discrepancy, and the remainder lacks a known reason. This sample has roughly 130,000 clones in its table, and about four fifths of those were observed once. The biggest ten clones account for 2% to 2.5% of the sample. The sequenced sample consisted of PBMCs. These receptors were taken from a man younger than 35 in good health and CMV-seronegative.

The chain combines TRBV5-4 with TRBJ2-7, with 11 bases lining up with TRBD1. The V segment lost 3 bases and the J segment 1 base; nucleotides outside the gene matches: 3. This CDR3 region has 15 residues. CDR1 is SGHNT, CDR2 YYREEE, per germline (reference sequence). The CDR3: CASSWGTGGSYEQYV. The CDR3 nucleotides read TGTGCCAGCAGCTGGGGGACAGGGGGATCCTACGAGCAGTACGTC.

V is TRBV27 and J is TRBJ2-6; 7 bases line up with TRBD1. With V trimmed by 2 bases and J by 3 bases, 4 bases remained unmatched. The CDR3 has 16 residues. CDR1 is MNHEY and CDR2 is SMNVEV in the germline V gene (reference sequence). Here the CDR3 reads CASSLATGYGANVLTF. In nucleotides, the CDR3 is TGTGCCAGCAGTTTAGCGACAGGGTATGGGGCCAACGTCCTGACTTTC.

The chain recombines TRBV25-1 with TRBJ2-7, with 10 bases matching TRBD2. Losses at the gene ends were 8 bases for V and 3 bases for J; bases not matched to a gene: 4. Per germline, CDR1 MGHDK and CDR2 SYGVNS. There are 13 residues in the CDR3. The CDR3 reads CASAGLADYEQYV. The CDR3, as DNA: TGTGCCAGCGCTGGACTAGCGGACTACGAGCAGTACGTC.

The count of this clone is one. The V and J genes are TRBV14 and TRBJ2-3; 7 nucleotides agree with TRBD1. CDR3 size: 12 residues. Germline-derived CDR1 and CDR2 are SGHDN and FVKESK. Trimming removed 8 bases from V and 6 bases from J; junction bases left unmatched: 5. In nucleotides, the CDR3 is TGTGCCAGCGGACAGGTTGGGGATACGCAGTATTTT. Residues: CASGQVGDTQYF.

About this clone: Different DNA sequences within this sample yield the same CDR3. The chain recombines TRBV30 with TRBJ2-7; TRBD2 agrees at 12 bases. This CDR3 spans 15 amino acids. J gave up 6 bases and V 2 bases, and 8 bases lay outside the gene matches. The germline V gene encodes CDR1 GTSNPN and CDR2 SVGIG (reference sequence). The CDR3 DNA is TGTGCCTGGAGTATACCGACTAGCGGGAGTGGCGAGCAGTACGTC. As protein: CAWSIPTSGSGEQYV.

This clone was observed a single time. The chain carries TRBV5-6 and TRBJ2-5; D might be TRBD2 (5 bases). The assigned J gene may be wrong: the sequence end matches TRBJ2-7 better. This CDR3 has 16 amino acids. Germline V gives CDR1 SGHDT, CDR2 YYEEEE. The CDR3 nucleotides are TGTGCCAGCAGCTTGCTATATAGCGATACAGCCTACGAGCAGTACTTC. Amino acids: CASSLLYSDTAYEQYF.